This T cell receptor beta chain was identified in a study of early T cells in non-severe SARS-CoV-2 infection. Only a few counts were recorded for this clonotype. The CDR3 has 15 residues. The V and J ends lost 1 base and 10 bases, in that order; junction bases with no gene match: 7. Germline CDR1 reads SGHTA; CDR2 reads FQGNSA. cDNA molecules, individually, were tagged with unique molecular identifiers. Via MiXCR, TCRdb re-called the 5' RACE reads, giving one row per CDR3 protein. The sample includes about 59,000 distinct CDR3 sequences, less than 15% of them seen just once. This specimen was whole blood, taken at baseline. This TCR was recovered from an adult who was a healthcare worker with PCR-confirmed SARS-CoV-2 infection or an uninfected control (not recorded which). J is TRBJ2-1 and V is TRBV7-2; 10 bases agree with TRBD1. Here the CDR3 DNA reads TGTGCCAGCAGCTTAGTCCTCGGACAGGGGGACGAGCAGTTCTTC. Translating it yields CASSLVLGQGDEQFF. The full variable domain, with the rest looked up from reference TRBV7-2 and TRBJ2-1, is GAGVSQSPSNKVTEKGKDVELRCDPISGHTALYWYRQSLGQGLEFLIYFQGNSAPDKSGLPSDRFSAERTGGSVSTLTIQRTQQEDSAVYLCASSLVLGQGDEQFFGPGTRLTVL.